The present T cell receptor beta chain was sequenced within a study of T cell responses to AZD1222 COVID-19 vaccine. TCRdb's table, derived via immunoSEQ multiplex PCR, lists solely in-frame clones and lacks some. The sample yields some 95,000 clones, 88% seen once. Germline-derived CDR1 and CDR2 are MNHEY and SMNVEV (reference sequence). V was clipped by 3 bases and J by 4 bases, with 13 bases between them. This CDR3 has 14 amino acids. Specimen: peripheral blood, collected 28 days after the second AZD1222 dose. The sequence was obtained from an adult who received the AZD1222 COVID-19 vaccine. The chain employs TRBV27 and TRBJ2-7; D may be TRBD2 (6 bases). CDR3: CASSFGTGEYEQYF. CDR3 nucleotides: TGTGCCAGCAGTTTCGGCACGGGGGAATACGAGCAGTACTTC.